This is a list of T cell receptor beta chains from one sample in a study of naive and memory T cell subsets. TCRdb analysed the UMI-ligation and nested PCR reads with MiXCR anew, one entry per CDR3 protein. The table lists 90,000 to 120,000 distinct CDR3 sequences, around 15% of them singletons. Sample: naive CD8+ T cells from blood. These receptors originate from a human donor in good health. Both conserved end residues are part of each CDR3. D genes are given only for firm matches. Clone sizes are given selectively: once, few, many, or a class where the clone is expanded.

j_gene: TRBJ2-7
abundance: few
v_gene: TRBV5-1
d_gene: -
CDR3nt: TGCGCCAGCAGCTTGGCTAGCGAGGCGTCCTACGAGCAGTACTTC
CDR3aa: CASSLASEASYEQYF

j_gene: TRBJ2-6
abundance: few
v_gene: TRBV27
d_gene: -
CDR3nt: TGTGCCAGCAGGGGTTCTGGGGCCAACGTCCTGACTTTC
CDR3aa: CASRGSGANVLTF

j_gene: TRBJ2-1
abundance: -
v_gene: TRBV4-1
d_gene: TRBD2
CDR3nt: TGCGCCAGCAGCGCGCGGACTAGCGAGATCTACAATGAGCAGTTCTTC
CDR3aa: CASSARTSEIYNEQFF

j_gene: TRBJ2-7
abundance: -
v_gene: TRBV29-1
d_gene: TRBD2
CDR3nt: TGCAGCGTTGAAGATTGGGGAGGGCCCTACGAGCAGTACTTC
CDR3aa: CSVEDWGGPYEQYF

j_gene: TRBJ1-1
abundance: -
v_gene: TRBV11-2
d_gene: TRBD1
CDR3nt: TGTGCCAGCAGTGACCGGACAGGCTTGGCTTTCTTT
CDR3aa: CASSDRTGLAFF

j_gene: TRBJ2-1
abundance: many
v_gene: TRBV9
d_gene: -
CDR3nt: TGTGCCAGCAGCGTAGATCGCGGTTCGAGGGCTGAGCAGTTCTTC
CDR3aa: CASSVDRGSRAEQFF

j_gene: TRBJ2-7
abundance: -
v_gene: TRBV14
d_gene: TRBD1
CDR3nt: TGTGCCAGCAGCGAACGCCCGGGACAGGGGCCAGGTGGGCCCTACGAGCAGTACTTC
CDR3aa: CASSERPGQGPGGPYEQYF

j_gene: TRBJ2-7
abundance: -
v_gene: TRBV6-6
d_gene: TRBD2
CDR3nt: TGTGCCAGCAGTTACGCTAGCGGGCTCTACGAGCAGTACTTC
CDR3aa: CASSYASGLYEQYF

j_gene: TRBJ2-7
abundance: -
v_gene: TRBV20-1
d_gene: -
CDR3nt: TGCAGTGCCCCCGCGGGCAGGGTGTTGGGGGAGCAGTACTTC
CDR3aa: CSAPAGRVLGEQYF

j_gene: TRBJ2-1
abundance: once
v_gene: TRBV20-1
d_gene: -
CDR3nt: TGCAGTGCTACCCCCCCGGGAGTGGGTTACAATGAGCAGTTCTTC
CDR3aa: CSATPPGVGYNEQFF

j_gene: TRBJ1-2
abundance: -
v_gene: TRBV6-6
d_gene: TRBD1
CDR3nt: TGTGCCAGCAGTAGCACCGGGACAGCTTTCTATGGCTACACCTTC
CDR3aa: CASSSTGTAFYGYTF

j_gene: TRBJ2-5
abundance: -
v_gene: TRBV3-1
d_gene: -
CDR3nt: TGTGCCAGCAGCCAAGAATGGCGGCCCCCGTCTCGCGATAGGACCCAAGAGACCCAGTACTTC
CDR3aa: CASSQEWRPPSRDRTQETQYF

j_gene: TRBJ2-3
abundance: -
v_gene: TRBV4-3
d_gene: -
CDR3nt: TGCGCCAGCAGCCCCCTCGTCGCAGGGCAAAGCAGAGATACGCAGTATTTT
CDR3aa: CASSPLVAGQSRDTQYF

j_gene: TRBJ1-4
abundance: many
v_gene: TRBV4-3
d_gene: -
CDR3nt: TGCGCCAGCGCATGGAAAGACAATGAAAAACTGTTTTTT
CDR3aa: CASAWKDNEKLFF

j_gene: TRBJ2-1
abundance: -
v_gene: TRBV28
d_gene: TRBD1
CDR3nt: TGTGCCAGCACCTCCGGGACAGGGGGATACAATGAGCAGTTCTTC
CDR3aa: CASTSGTGGYNEQFF

j_gene: TRBJ2-2
abundance: -
v_gene: TRBV6-2/TRBV6-3
d_gene: -
CDR3nt: TGTGCCAGCAGTTGGGACCGCCCGACCGGGGAGCTGTTTTTT
CDR3aa: CASSWDRPTGELFF

j_gene: TRBJ2-3
abundance: many
v_gene: TRBV20-1
d_gene: -
CDR3nt: TGCAGTGCCTCCACAGATACGCAGTATTTT
CDR3aa: CSASTDTQYF

j_gene: TRBJ1-5
abundance: few
v_gene: TRBV7-9
d_gene: TRBD1
CDR3nt: TGTGCCAGCAGCTCCCCCGGAGGGGGCGATCAGCCCCAGCATTTT
CDR3aa: CASSSPGGGDQPQHF

j_gene: TRBJ1-5
abundance: -
v_gene: TRBV6-2/TRBV6-3
d_gene: TRBD1
CDR3nt: TGTGCCAGCAGTTACCTGGGACAGGGGGCTCAGCCCCAGCATTTT
CDR3aa: CASSYLGQGAQPQHF

j_gene: TRBJ2-1
abundance: few
v_gene: TRBV5-1
d_gene: -
CDR3nt: TGCGCCAGCAGCTTGGTTGTAGCGGACTACAATGAGCAGTTCTTC
CDR3aa: CASSLVVADYNEQFF

j_gene: TRBJ2-1
abundance: -
v_gene: TRBV15
d_gene: -
CDR3nt: TGTGCCACCAGCAGAGTTTGGGGCAATGAGCAGTTCTTC
CDR3aa: CATSRVWGNEQFF

j_gene: TRBJ2-3
abundance: -
v_gene: TRBV4-3
d_gene: -
CDR3nt: TGCGCCAGCAGCCAAGAGATCCAGAGTGCAGATACGCAGTATTTT
CDR3aa: CASSQEIQSADTQYF

j_gene: TRBJ2-7
abundance: -
v_gene: TRBV4-3
d_gene: TRBD2
CDR3nt: TGCGCCAGCAGCCAAGCTCCCCCGGGACTAGCGCGAAAGTACGAGCAGTACTTC
CDR3aa: CASSQAPPGLARKYEQYF

j_gene: TRBJ1-5
abundance: -
v_gene: TRBV28
d_gene: -
CDR3nt: TGTGCCAGCACCCTCTTCGGGGGGGGAGTAAATCAGCCCCAGCATTTT
CDR3aa: CASTLFGGGVNQPQHF

j_gene: TRBJ2-1
abundance: -
v_gene: TRBV5-1
d_gene: -
CDR3nt: TGCGCCAGCAGCCCGGGACTTGAATCCTTC
CDR3aa: CASSPGLESF

j_gene: TRBJ2-1
abundance: -
v_gene: TRBV19
d_gene: TRBD2
CDR3nt: TGTGCCAGTAGTTGGCGGGGGATTTCCTACAATGAGCAGTTCTTC
CDR3aa: CASSWRGISYNEQFF

j_gene: TRBJ1-6
abundance: few
v_gene: TRBV7-2
d_gene: TRBD1
CDR3nt: TGTGCCAGCAGTTTGAATGACAGGGCCGGAATAATGTATAATTCACCCCTCCACTTT
CDR3aa: CASSLNDRAGIMYNSPLHF

j_gene: TRBJ2-1
abundance: few
v_gene: TRBV15
d_gene: -
CDR3nt: TGTGCCACCAGCAGATGGGTGGATGAGCAGTTCTTC
CDR3aa: CATSRWVDEQFF

j_gene: TRBJ1-1
abundance: few
v_gene: TRBV12-3/TRBV12-4
d_gene: -
CDR3nt: TGTGCCAGCAGTTTCTGGGGTCCTGAAGCTTTCTTT
CDR3aa: CASSFWGPEAFF

j_gene: TRBJ1-5
abundance: many
v_gene: TRBV7-8
d_gene: -
CDR3nt: TGTGCCAGCAGCCCTAGCAATCAGCCCCAGCATTTT
CDR3aa: CASSPSNQPQHF

j_gene: TRBJ2-1
abundance: many
v_gene: TRBV7-9
d_gene: TRBD2
CDR3nt: TGTGCCGAATTGGCAGTAGCGGGAGAATCCTATGAGCAGTTCTTC
CDR3aa: CAELAVAGESYEQFF

j_gene: TRBJ2-1
abundance: -
v_gene: TRBV27
d_gene: TRBD2
CDR3nt: TGTGCCAGCAGTTCCCCTACTAGCGGGGGGGACCGTCGAATGGGCGATGGGCAGTTCTTC
CDR3aa: CASSSPTSGGDRRMGDGQFF

j_gene: TRBJ1-2
abundance: many
v_gene: TRBV27
d_gene: -
CDR3nt: TGTGCCAGCAGTTTTTCCTCCAACTATGGCTACACCTTC
CDR3aa: CASSFSSNYGYTF

j_gene: TRBJ2-1
abundance: -
v_gene: TRBV6-5
d_gene: TRBD1
CDR3nt: TGTGCCAGCAGTTCCGGGACAGGGATCTCTGAGCAGTTCTTC
CDR3aa: CASSSGTGISEQFF

j_gene: TRBJ1-1
abundance: -
v_gene: TRBV12-3/TRBV12-4
d_gene: -
CDR3nt: TGTGCCAGCAGTTTAGGAGGGGGTATCACTGAAGCTTTCTTT
CDR3aa: CASSLGGGITEAFF

j_gene: TRBJ2-2
abundance: -
v_gene: TRBV29-1
d_gene: TRBD2
CDR3nt: TGCAGCGTTGAATGGACTAGCGGGAACACCGGGGAGCTGTTTTTT
CDR3aa: CSVEWTSGNTGELFF

j_gene: TRBJ2-7
abundance: -
v_gene: TRBV7-9
d_gene: TRBD2
CDR3nt: TGTGCCAGCAGCCCAGCTACTAGCGGGGGAGGTAGCGAGCAGTACTTC
CDR3aa: CASSPATSGGGSEQYF

j_gene: TRBJ1-2
abundance: -
v_gene: TRBV29-1
d_gene: TRBD1
CDR3nt: TGCAGCGTCTTTATACAAGACAGGGTCTATGGCTACACCTTC
CDR3aa: CSVFIQDRVYGYTF

j_gene: TRBJ2-1
abundance: few
v_gene: TRBV19
d_gene: TRBD1
CDR3nt: TGTGCCAGTAGTATCCTTGTGGCCGGGACAGGATCGGACAATGAGCAGTTCTTC
CDR3aa: CASSILVAGTGSDNEQFF

j_gene: TRBJ2-7
abundance: -
v_gene: TRBV6-1
d_gene: -
CDR3nt: TGTGCCACCTTCCCCCGGGGCAGCGGGTTAATCCACGAGCAGTACTTC
CDR3aa: CATFPRGSGLIHEQYF

j_gene: TRBJ2-3
abundance: -
v_gene: TRBV7-2
d_gene: -
CDR3nt: TGTGCCAGCAGCCGCCCCCCCGGGGAATTCACAGATACGCAGTATTTT
CDR3aa: CASSRPPGEFTDTQYF

j_gene: TRBJ1-4
abundance: -
v_gene: TRBV29-1
d_gene: -
CDR3nt: TGCAGCGTTGAAGATCGAGGGGAAAGAGACGAAAAACTGTTTTTT
CDR3aa: CSVEDRGERDEKLFF

j_gene: TRBJ2-3
abundance: many
v_gene: TRBV3-1
d_gene: TRBD1
CDR3nt: TGTGCCAGCAGCCTACGACAGGGAACAGATACGCAGTATTTT
CDR3aa: CASSLRQGTDTQYF

j_gene: TRBJ1-5
abundance: -
v_gene: TRBV20-1
d_gene: -
CDR3nt: TGCAGTGCTTCGGACGGAGGTAGCCAGCCCCAGCATTTT
CDR3aa: CSASDGGSQPQHF

j_gene: TRBJ2-5
abundance: -
v_gene: TRBV15
d_gene: TRBD1
CDR3nt: TGTGCCACCAGTTTCGCCAGGGGGAGCGAGACCCAGTACTTC
CDR3aa: CATSFARGSETQYF

j_gene: TRBJ1-1
abundance: many
v_gene: TRBV20-1
d_gene: -
CDR3nt: TGCAGTGCTAGGGCTGACACCCTCGCCACTGAAGCTTTCTTT
CDR3aa: CSARADTLATEAFF

j_gene: TRBJ1-5
abundance: -
v_gene: TRBV4-3
d_gene: -
CDR3nt: TGCGCCAGCAGCCAAGATTGGCAGGGTGAGCAGCCCCAGCATTTT
CDR3aa: CASSQDWQGEQPQHF

j_gene: TRBJ2-7
abundance: few
v_gene: TRBV12-3/TRBV12-4
d_gene: -
CDR3nt: TGTGCCAGCAGTTTAGCCGGGGGAGAGTGGATCTACGAGCAGTACTTC
CDR3aa: CASSLAGGEWIYEQYF

j_gene: TRBJ2-1
abundance: few
v_gene: TRBV10-2
d_gene: TRBD2
CDR3nt: TGCGCCAGCAGTGATGCCCCGGGACTAGCCTATGAGCAGTTCTTC
CDR3aa: CASSDAPGLAYEQFF

j_gene: TRBJ2-2
abundance: -
v_gene: TRBV5-4
d_gene: -
CDR3nt: TGTGCCAGCAGCTTTGGACCCCCGGGGAATGCCGGGGAGCTGTTTTTT
CDR3aa: CASSFGPPGNAGELFF

j_gene: TRBJ2-1
abundance: -
v_gene: TRBV29-1
d_gene: -
CDR3nt: TGCAGCGTTTTCGACAGGAGCTCCTACAATGAGCAGTTCTTC
CDR3aa: CSVFDRSSYNEQFF